This T cell receptor (beta chain) was observed in a study of control samples from healthy donors and cancer patients. Using immunoSEQ multiplex PCR, the repertoire was profiled, and TCRdb retains in-frame clones only, with some absent. Found here are 6,000 to 7,000 clones, approximately 80% of them singletons; the top ten hold approximately 15%. This clonotype originated in a male donor with melanoma. The specimen was formalin-fixed, paraffin-embedded tissue.

The CDR3 loop reads CASRLARAQETQYF. The CDR3 DNA reads as TGTGCCAGCAGACTAGCGAGGGCCCAAGAGACCCAGTACTTC. The V and J genes are TRBV27 and TRBJ2-5; 7 nucleotides match TRBD2. The length of the CDR3 is 14 residues. CDR1 and CDR2 from the germline V gene are MNHEY and SMNVEV (reference sequence). Unmatched junction bases numbered 5, after V lost 6 bases and J lost 1 base.